A single TCR beta chain is shown here with its context. Its antigen is not identified. This entry belongs to a study of T cell clones after liver transplantation. General observations from the study: Post-transplant, graft-donor-reactive CD4 TCRbeta sequences in blood dropped significantly in most of the 8 subjects. These preliminary findings come from unstandardized post-transplant sampling times.

V shed 7 bases and J shed 5 bases, with 20 bases lying between them. This CDR3 has 15 amino acids. Germline CDR1 LNHDA, CDR2 SQIVND (reference sequence). Method: immunoSEQ multiplex PCR; TCRdb's copy keeps in-frame clones and lacks some. Of roughly 100,000 clones in the sample, approximately 85% are singletons; the top ten hold about 1%. V usage is TRBV19 and J usage is TRBJ2-5; tentatively, D is TRBD2 (5 bases). This TCR came from a human donor who received a liver transplant. This specimen was CD4+ T cells from blood, taken before liver transplant. This CDR3 reads CASMGPGPGKETQYF. CDR3 coding DNA: TGTGCCAGTATGGGTCCAGGACCGGGGAAGGAGACCCAGTACTTC.